The 2 T cell receptor beta chains below come from one sample, sequenced in a study of beta chain features in type 1 diabetes. General observations from the study: All four CD4+ subsets from Type 1 diabetes patients carried moderately but significantly shorter TCRB CDR3s.

Their antigens are not known. Expressed TCRB transcripts were sequenced because the isolated RNA had all been reverse transcribed beforehand. Repertoires were generated with immunoSEQ multiplex PCR, while TCRdb's copy carries only in-frame clones and drops some. The repertoire holds about 340,000 clones, with over 7% as singletons. Sample: central memory CD4+ T cells from blood. The receptors here all came from a man aged 25 to 40 with type 1 diabetes.

This clone has at least ten counts. The chain links TRBV7-9 to TRBJ2-5; D is possibly TRBD2 (5 bases). The V gene's germline CDR1 is SEHNR and CDR2 FQNEAQ (reference sequence). The V and J ends lost 3 bases and 3 bases respectively, with 5 bases between them. The CDR3 spans 12 residues. CDR3 sequence: CASSFGEETQYF. For the CDR3, the DNA is TGTGCCAGCAGCTTCGGGGAAGAGACCCAGTACTTC.

This clone has only a few counts. V gene TRBV14 combines with J gene TRBJ2-1; the match to TRBD1 covers 9 bases. Germline CDR1 is SGHDN and CDR2 is FVKESK. After removal of 0 bases from V and 8 bases from J, the junction contained 8 bases not matched to a gene. This CDR3 contains 16 residues. CDR3 bases: TGTGCCAGCAGCCAAGATGGGACAGGGTTATTCTATGAGCAGTTCTTC. Encoded protein: CASSQDGTGLFYEQFF.